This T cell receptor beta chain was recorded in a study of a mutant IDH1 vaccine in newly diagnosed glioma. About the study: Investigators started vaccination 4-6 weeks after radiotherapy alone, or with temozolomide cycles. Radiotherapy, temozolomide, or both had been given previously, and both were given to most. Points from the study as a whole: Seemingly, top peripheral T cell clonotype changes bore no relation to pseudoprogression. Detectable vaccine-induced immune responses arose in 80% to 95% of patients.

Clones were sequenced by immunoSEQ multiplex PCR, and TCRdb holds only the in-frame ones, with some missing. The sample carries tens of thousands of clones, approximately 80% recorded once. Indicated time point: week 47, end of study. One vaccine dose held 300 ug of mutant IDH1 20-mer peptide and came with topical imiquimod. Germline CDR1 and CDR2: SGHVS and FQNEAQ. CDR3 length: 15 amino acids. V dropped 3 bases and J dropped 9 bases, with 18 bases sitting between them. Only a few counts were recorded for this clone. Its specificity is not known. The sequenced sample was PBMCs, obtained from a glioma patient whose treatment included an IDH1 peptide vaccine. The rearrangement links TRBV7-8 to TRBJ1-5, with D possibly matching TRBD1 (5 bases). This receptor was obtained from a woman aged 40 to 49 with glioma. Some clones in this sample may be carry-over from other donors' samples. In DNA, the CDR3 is TGTGCCAGCAGCTTGGGGACTACCATTTTGTGGCCCCAGCATTTT. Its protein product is CASSLGTTILWPQHF. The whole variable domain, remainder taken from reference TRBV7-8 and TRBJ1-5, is GAGVSQSPRYKVAKRGQDVALRCDPISGHVSLFWYQQALGQGPEFLTYFQNEAQLDKSGLPSDRFFAERPEGSVSTLKIQRTQQEDSAVYLCASSLGTTILWPQHFGDGTRLSIL.